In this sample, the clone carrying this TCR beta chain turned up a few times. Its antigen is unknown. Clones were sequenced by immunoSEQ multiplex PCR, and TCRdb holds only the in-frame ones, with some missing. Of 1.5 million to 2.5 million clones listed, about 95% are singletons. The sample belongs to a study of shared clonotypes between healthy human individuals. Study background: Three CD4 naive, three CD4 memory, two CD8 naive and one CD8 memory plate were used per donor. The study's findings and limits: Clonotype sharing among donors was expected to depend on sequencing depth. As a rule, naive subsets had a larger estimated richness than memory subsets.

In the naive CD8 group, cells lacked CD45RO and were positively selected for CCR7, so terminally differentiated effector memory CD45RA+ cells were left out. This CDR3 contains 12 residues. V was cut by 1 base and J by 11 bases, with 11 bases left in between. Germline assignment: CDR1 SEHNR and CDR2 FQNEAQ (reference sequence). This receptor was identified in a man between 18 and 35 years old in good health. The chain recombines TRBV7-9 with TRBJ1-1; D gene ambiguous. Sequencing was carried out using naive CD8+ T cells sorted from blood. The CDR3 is CASSLVAPSAFF. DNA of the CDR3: TGTGCCAGCAGCTTAGTCGCCCCTAGCGCTTTCTTT.